This T cell receptor beta chain was sequenced in a study of T cells in Graves' hyperthyroidism and ophthalmopathy. Amplified TCR beta CDR3 regions came from RNA transcripts. HTBI primers were used for first-round RT-PCR of the TCR CDR3. A single record per CDR3 protein comes from TCRdb applying MiXCR to the multiplex PCR reads. Of approximately 620,000 distinct CDR3 sequences in the sample, about a sixth were seen once. This clonotype has a count of ten or more. Germline trimming cut 4 bases from V and 2 bases from J; bases unmatched to any gene: 5. The CDR3 is 15 amino acids. Germline CDR1 and CDR2: SNHLY and FYNNEI. Uncontrolled infection, other autoimmune disease, pregnancy or lactation excluded patients.

The TCR comes from a woman aged 40 to 50 with Graves' ophthalmopathy. Sequenced: blood. The chain joins TRBV2 to TRBJ2-5; TRBD1 aligns across 9 bases. The CDR3 loop is CASSGTGVGQETQYF. The CDR3 nucleotides read TGTGCCAGCAGTGGGACAGGGGTTGGGCAAGAGACCCAGTACTTC.